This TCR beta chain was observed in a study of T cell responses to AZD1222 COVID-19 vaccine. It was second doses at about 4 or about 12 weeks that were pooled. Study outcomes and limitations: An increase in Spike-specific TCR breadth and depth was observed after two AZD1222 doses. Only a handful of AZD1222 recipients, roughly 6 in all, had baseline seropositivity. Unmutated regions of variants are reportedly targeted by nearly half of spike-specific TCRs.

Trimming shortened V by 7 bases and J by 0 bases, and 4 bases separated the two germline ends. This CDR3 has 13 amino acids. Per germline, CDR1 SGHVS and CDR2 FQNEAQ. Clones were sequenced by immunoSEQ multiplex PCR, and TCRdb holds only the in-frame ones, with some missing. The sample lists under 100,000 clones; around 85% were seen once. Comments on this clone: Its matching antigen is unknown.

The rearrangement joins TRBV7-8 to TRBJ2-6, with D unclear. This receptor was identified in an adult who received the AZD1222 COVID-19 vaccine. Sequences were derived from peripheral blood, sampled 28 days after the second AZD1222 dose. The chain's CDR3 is CASTLSGANVLTF. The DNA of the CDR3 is TGTGCCAGCACCCTCTCTGGGGCCAACGTCCTGACTTTC.